This record looks at one T cell receptor (beta chain) sequence and its context. Antigen: not known. RNA, once extracted, was reverse transcribed into cDNA for use as the sequencing template. Method: immunoSEQ multiplex PCR; TCRdb's copy keeps in-frame clones and lacks some. Of about 140,000 clones in the sample, approximately 86% were seen once. The data were obtained in a study of CD8+ T cells in alopecia areata. Across the whole study: Tofacitinib therapy lasting 6 to 18 months was followed by 6 months off drug. General study results and limits: Resident alphabeta T cells of normal skin are also sequenced in scalp samples. The study found TCR sharing across patients less clear than in mice, possibly for HLA reasons.

The germline gives CDR1 SGHVS, CDR2 FQNEAQ. V gave up 10 bases and J gave up 2 bases; unmatched junction bases: 6. CDR3 length: 14 amino acids. As for treatment: oral pan-JAK inhibitor, 5-10 mg twice daily. The chain is built from TRBV7-8 and TRBJ2-1, with 9 bases lining up with TRBD2. This receptor was identified in a human donor with alopecia areata. Sequences were derived from CD8+ T cells sorted from blood, sampled at week 4, from a patient treated with tofacitinib. The CDR3, as DNA: TGTGCCATTACGCGGGAGGGCCCCTACAATGAGCAGTTCTTC. Translation: CAITREGPYNEQFF.